This TCR beta chain comes out of a study of HIV-infected patients and healthy controls. Study results and limitations: Significantly higher mean Gini indices appeared in HIV-infected repertoires, possibly reflecting oligoclonality.

No cell fractionation was done, so the repertoire covers all unsorted peripheral blood T cells. This clonotype is categorized as hyperexpanded (1% or more). Its antigen is unidentified. The size of this beta chain means little, since it is a stray read in a library made for alpha chains. In germline, CDR1 is MNHEY, CDR2 SVGAGI. The V and J ends lost 4 bases and 3 bases respectively, with 6 bases between them. The CDR3 covers 13 residues. Reverse transcription used around 500 ng RNA and constant-region primers for alpha and beta. Alpha and beta chain libraries were made separately by chain-specific third strand synthesis with multiplexing indices. TCRdb analysed the 5' RACE reads with MiXCR anew, one entry per CDR3 protein. This sample yields hundreds of distinct CDR3 sequences, of which 71% are seen a single time; approximately 60% belongs to the top ten.

The sequencing used blood, collected before antiretroviral therapy. The rearrangement uses TRBV6-5 and TRBJ2-2; no clear D gene. The sequence was collected from an adult with HIV infection. This chain's CDR3 is CASSWDDTGELFF. As DNA, the CDR3 is TGTGCCAGCAGTTGGGATGACACCGGGGAGCTGTTTTTT.